The 4 T cell receptor beta chains reported below all come from one sample, sequenced in a study of shared clonotypes between healthy human individuals. Repertoires were generated with immunoSEQ multiplex PCR, while TCRdb's copy carries only in-frame clones and drops some. Among about 560,000 clones listed, roughly 79% were seen once. What was sequenced was PBMCs. Receptor source: a woman in her 40s in good health. Some clones in this sample may be carry-over from other donors' samples.

The rearrangement links TRBV29-1 to TRBJ2-7; tentatively, D is TRBD1 (6 bases). The CDR3 covers 13 residues. Germline CDR1 reads SQVTM; CDR2 reads ANQGSEA. Trimming took 6 bases from V and 0 from J, leaving 12 bases between them. The CDR3 loop reads CSVRTVYSYEQYF. The CDR3 DNA follows: TGCAGCGTGCGGACAGTTTACTCCTACGAGCAGTACTTC.

V and J are TRBV27 and TRBJ2-7, with TRBD1 identical over 11 bases. CDR3 size: 16 residues. The ends lost 5 bases at V and 1 base at J; junction bases unmatched: 7. The germline gives CDR1 MNHEY, CDR2 SMNVEV (reference sequence). CDR3 protein: CASSPAGTGGSYEQYF. The CDR3 nucleotides read TGTGCCAGCAGTCCGGCAGGGACAGGGGGGTCCTACGAGCAGTACTTC.

This clone was recorded at least ten times. The rearrangement links TRBV6-6 to TRBJ1-1; D gene ambiguous. The length of the CDR3 is 14 residues. Germline V gene data show CDR1 as MNHNY and CDR2 as SVGAGI (reference sequence). Trimming cost V 6 bases and J 10 bases, with 21 bases left between them. In nucleotides, the CDR3 is TGTGCCAGCAGCCCCCCGGGTGCAGGCCTCGGAGCTTTCTTT. This codes for CASSPPGAGLGAFF.

This clone has at least ten counts. This chain links TRBV15 with TRBJ2-7, with 10 bases lining up with TRBD2. This CDR3 has 18 amino acids. Germline V gene data show CDR1 as LNHNV and CDR2 as YYDKDF (reference sequence). The ends lost 1 base at V and 3 bases at J; junction bases unmatched: 12. In DNA form, the CDR3 reads TGTGCCACCAGCAGAGTGGCTAGCGGGAGTTCAGTTGGCTACGAGCAGTACTTC. It yields the protein CATSRVASGSSVGYEQYF.